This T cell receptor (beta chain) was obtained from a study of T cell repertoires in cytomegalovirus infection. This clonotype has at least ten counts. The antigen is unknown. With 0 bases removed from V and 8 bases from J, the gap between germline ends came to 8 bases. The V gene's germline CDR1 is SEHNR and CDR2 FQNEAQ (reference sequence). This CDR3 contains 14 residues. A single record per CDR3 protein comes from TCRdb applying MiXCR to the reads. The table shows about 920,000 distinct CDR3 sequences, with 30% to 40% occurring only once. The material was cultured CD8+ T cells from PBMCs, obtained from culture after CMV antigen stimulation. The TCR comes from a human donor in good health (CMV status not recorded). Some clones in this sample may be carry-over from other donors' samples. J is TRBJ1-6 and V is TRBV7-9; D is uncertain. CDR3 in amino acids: CASSLAAHDSPLHF. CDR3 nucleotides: TGTGCCAGCAGCTTAGCAGCTCATGATTCACCCCTCCACTTT.